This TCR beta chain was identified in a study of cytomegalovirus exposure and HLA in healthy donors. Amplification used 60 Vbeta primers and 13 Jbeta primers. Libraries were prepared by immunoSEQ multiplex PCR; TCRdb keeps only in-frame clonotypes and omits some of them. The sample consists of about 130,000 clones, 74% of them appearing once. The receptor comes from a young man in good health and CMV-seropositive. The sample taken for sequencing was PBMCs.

The CDR3 DNA follows: TGTGCCATCAGTGAGTCGGTACAAACTAGCGGGGTTACAGATACGCAGTATTTT. Translating it yields CAISESVQTSGVTDTQYF. The V and J genes are TRBV10-3 and TRBJ2-3, with 10 bases that match TRBD2. Trimming took 0 bases from V and 3 from J; bases not matched to a gene: 9. The CDR3 sequence is 18 residues long. CDR1 is ENHRY and CDR2 is SYGVKD in the germline V gene.